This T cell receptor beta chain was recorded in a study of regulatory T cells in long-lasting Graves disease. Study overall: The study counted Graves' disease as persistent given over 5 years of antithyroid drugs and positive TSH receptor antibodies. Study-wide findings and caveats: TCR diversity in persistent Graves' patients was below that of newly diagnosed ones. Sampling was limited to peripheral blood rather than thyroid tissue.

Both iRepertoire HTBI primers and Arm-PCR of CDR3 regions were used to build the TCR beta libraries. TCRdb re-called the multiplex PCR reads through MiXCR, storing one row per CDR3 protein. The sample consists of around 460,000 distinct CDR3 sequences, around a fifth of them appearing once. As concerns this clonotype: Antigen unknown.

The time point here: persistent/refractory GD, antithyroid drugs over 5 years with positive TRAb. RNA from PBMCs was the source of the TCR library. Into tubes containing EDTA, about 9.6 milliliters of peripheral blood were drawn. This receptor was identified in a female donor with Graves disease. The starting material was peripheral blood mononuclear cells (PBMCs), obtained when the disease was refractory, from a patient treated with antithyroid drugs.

CDR3 region: CSAFQETQYF. The CDR3, as DNA: TGCAGTGCCTTCCAAGAGACCCAGTACTTC. This chain uses TRBV20-1 with TRBJ2-5, with D unresolved. Germline CDR1 is DFQATT and CDR2 is SNEGSKA (reference sequence). With 6 bases removed from V and 1 base from J, the gap between germline ends came to 3 bases. This CDR3 contains 10 residues.